Each of the 11 T cell receptor beta chains below was sequenced from the same sample in a study of molecular identifiers for immune sequencing clone quantification. MiXCR was run by TCRdb on the PCR reads, yielding one entry per CDR3 protein. The sample carries more than 550,000 distinct CDR3 sequences, over 25% recorded once. Sequenced material: naive CD8+ T cells from blood, with Jurkat cell RNA spiked in. Subset specified: FACS-sorted CD8+CD4-CCR7+CD45RA+ naive T cells. All receptors come from a human donor in good health. Some libraries in this study had Jurkat cell RNA spiked in.

This chain uses TRBV4-3 with TRBJ2-5, with D maybe TRBD2 (5 bases). The germline V gene has CDR1 LGHNA and CDR2 YSLEER. V shed 1 base and J shed 2 bases, with 11 bases lying between them. The CDR3 is 15 amino acids. The CDR3 coding sequence is TGCGCCAGCAGCCAAGGGGCCGCGGGTCAAGAGACCCAGTACTTC. It codes for CASSQGAAGQETQYF.

This clonotype was detected many times. V is TRBV12-3 or TRBV12-4 and J is TRBJ1-1, with 7 bases fitting TRBD1. The CDR3 runs 13 residues. The ends lost 6 bases at V and 5 bases at J; junction bases unmatched: 6. The CDR3 coding sequence is TGTGCCAGCAGCCCACAGGGGTGGACTGAAGCTTTCTTT. Encoded protein: CASSPQGWTEAFF.

This clonotype was detected ten times or more. This sequence joins TRBV5-8 and TRBJ1-5; 7 bases align to TRBD1. V gave up 0 bases and J gave up 0 bases; unmatched junction bases: 6. The germline CDR1 and CDR2 sequences are SGHTS and YDEGEE. This CDR3 contains 17 residues. The CDR3: CASSLAGTDYSNQPQHF. DNA for the CDR3: TGTGCCAGCAGCTTGGCCGGGACAGATTATAGCAATCAGCCCCAGCATTTT. Full variable domain (rest looked up from reference TRBV5-8 and TRBJ1-5): EAGVTQSPTHLIKTRGQQATLRCSPISGHTSVYWYQQALGLGLQFLLWYDEGEERNRGNFPPRFSGRQFPNYSSELNVNALELEDSALYLCASSLAGTDYSNQPQHFGDGTRLSIL.

This clonotype was seen many times. The chain links TRBV29-1 to TRBJ2-7; 8 bases align to TRBD2. The CDR3 is made up of 14 amino acids. Germline values: CDR1 SQVTM, CDR2 ANQGSEA. V shed 0 bases and J 6 bases; nucleotides not matched to a gene: 7. CDR3 sequence: CSVEDLAGVSEQYF. As DNA, the CDR3 is TGCAGCGTTGAAGATCTAGCGGGCGTGAGCGAGCAGTACTTC.

To note about this clonotype: A much bigger clone sits one base away, suggesting this may be a read error. The J gene is TRBJ1-1, the V gene TRBV28; D is unclear. In germline, CDR1 is MDHEN, CDR2 SYDVKM. There are 12 residues in the CDR3. The CDR3 region is CTSSSVRTEAFF. The CDR3 DNA reads TGTACCAGCAGTTCGGTAAGGACTGAAGCTTTCTTT.

This sequence joins TRBV3-1 and TRBJ1-1; possible D gene TRBD1, 5 bases. The CDR3 totals 15 residues. The germline gives CDR1 LGHDT, CDR2 YNNKEL (reference sequence). V gave up 1 base and J gave up 2 bases, with 11 bases separating them. DNA for the CDR3: TGTGCCAGCAGCCAAGCAGGGTATGGAAACACTGAAGCTTTCTTT. Translation: CASSQAGYGNTEAFF.

This clonotype was seen a handful of times. It is likely a read error, because the conserved phenylalanine at the end of the CDR3 is missing. The chain uses TRBV20-1 and TRBJ1-4; possibly TRBD1 for D (5 bases). V was cut by 5 bases and J by 4 bases, with 14 bases left in between. Germline values: CDR1 DFQATT, CDR2 SNEGSKA (reference sequence). The CDR3 spans 14 residues. The CDR3 loop reads CSAASGPINEKLFL. CDR3 sequence (DNA): TGCAGTGCTGCCTCAGGGCCAATTAATGAAAAACTGTTTCTT.

This clonotype showed up just a few times. The chain has TRBV19 and TRBJ1-5; D call uncertain. This CDR3 is 14 amino acids long. CDR1 is LNHDA, CDR2 SQIVND, per germline (reference sequence). Trimming shortened V by 5 bases and J by 1 base, and 9 bases separated the two germline ends. The CDR3 reads CASSWGSSNQPQHF. For the CDR3, the DNA is TGTGCCAGTAGTTGGGGATCGAGCAATCAGCCCCAGCATTTT.

This clonotype was observed a few times. This sequence joins TRBV5-3 and TRBJ1-5; the match to TRBD1 covers 9 bases. TRBV5-3 is an open reading frame, and its role is uncertain. The V and J ends lost 8 bases and 6 bases, in that order; junction bases with no gene match: 9. This CDR3 is built from 14 residues. The CDR3 DNA reads as TGTGCCAGCAGCGCTGGACAGGGGATTCAGCCCCAGCATTTT. This encodes CASSAGQGIQPQHF.

V is TRBV12-3 or TRBV12-4 and J is TRBJ1-2, with 9 bases aligning to TRBD1. The J segment lost 8 bases and the V segment lost 3 bases, leaving 10 bases of the junction unmatched. This CDR3 is 15 amino acids long. Here the CDR3 DNA reads TGTGCCAGCAGTTTTTTCTCCGGGACAGGGACCGGCTACACCTTC. Its protein is CASSFFSGTGTGYTF.

This clonotype was counted only a few times. The chain carries TRBV7-2 and TRBJ2-7, with 9 bases identical to TRBD1. Germline V gene lookup returns CDR1 SGHTA and CDR2 FQGNSA. The CDR3 totals 15 residues. The V and J ends lost 5 bases and 5 bases, in that order; junction bases with no gene match: 10. The CDR3 region is CASSPRQGVTHEQYF. The CDR3 nucleotides read TGTGCCAGCAGCCCACGACAGGGGGTGACTCACGAGCAGTACTTC.